The 27 T cell receptor beta chains below all came from one sample that was sequenced in a study of tumor-infiltrating lymphocytes in primary liver carcinoma. Priming with a constant-region primer yielded TCR beta cDNA from about 450 ng total RNA. Libraries covering TCR beta were generated through three nested multiplex PCR rounds (using a slightly modified ARM-PCR). Two initial PCR rounds of approximately 10 cycles each paired TRBV1-TRBV30 forward primers with a C-beta reverse primer. TCRdb used MiXCR to reprocess the multiplex PCR reads, holding one entry per CDR3 protein. The table has about 120,000 distinct CDR3 sequences, about two thirds seen once. Total RNA and DNA came together from approximately 20-30 mg of bulk tissue without cell sorting. The sequencing sample was made of tumor-adjacent normal liver tissue. These receptors originate from a woman aged 55-69 years with primary liver carcinoma and hepatitis B virus infection.

This clonotype turned up a few times. The rearrangement joins TRBV28 to TRBJ1-5, with TRBD1 as a possible D gene (6 bases). V lost 9 bases and J 0 bases, leaving 21 bases between the germline ends. The V gene's germline CDR1 is MDHEN and CDR2 SYDVKM. This CDR3 is 17 amino acids long. The CDR3 region is CASNPGGRENSNQPQHF. The CDR3 DNA sequence: TGTGCCAGTAACCCGGGGGGCAGGGAGAATAGCAATCAGCCCCAGCATTTT.

This clonotype is a singleton in its sample. The chain combines TRBV11-2 with TRBJ2-7; TRBD2 matches 13 bases. V lost 7 bases and J lost 2; bases outside the gene matches: 20. The CDR3 extends over 20 amino acids. CDR1 SGHAT and CDR2 FQNNGV come from the germline V gene. CDR3 region: CASISISQLAGGQKPYEQYF. As DNA, the CDR3 is TGTGCCAGCATCTCCATTTCCCAACTAGCGGGAGGGCAGAAACCCTACGAGCAGTACTTC. The entire variable domain, with the rest obtained from reference TRBV11-2 and TRBJ2-7, is as follows: EAGVAQSPRYKIIEKRQSVAFWCNPISGHATLYWYQQILGQGPKLLIQFQNNGVVDDSQLPKDRFSAERLKGVDSTLKIQPAKLEDSAVYLCASISISQLAGGQKPYEQYFGPGTRLTVT.

A remark on this clonotype: Just one base apart from a much larger clone, this may be a read error. V is TRBV21-1 and J is TRBJ2-2; the DNA was not compared with TRBD2, the D call given in the table. TRBV21-1 is reported as a pseudogene. The length of the CDR3 is 19 residues. This CDR3 is CASGKVGNVASGRAEELFF. The CDR3 bases are TGTGCCAGCGGCAAAGTTGGGAACGTGGCTAGCGGGAGGGCCGAGGAGCTGTTTTTT.

The genes are TRBV7-9 and TRBJ2-1; TRBD2 agrees at 8 bases. This CDR3 comprises 17 residues. Germline V gene data show CDR1 as SEHNR and CDR2 as FQNEAQ (reference sequence). V lost 5 bases to trimming and J lost 1 base; unmatched junction nucleotides: 10. The CDR3 bases are TGTGCCAGCAGCGATGGAAATAGCGGGATTTCCTACAATGAGCAGTTCTTC. It specifies CASSDGNSGISYNEQFF.

This clonotype was recorded only once. The chain couples TRBV12-3 or TRBV12-4 to TRBJ2-2, with D hard to call. The germline V and J ends were trimmed by 10 bases and 8 bases, with 20 bases remaining between them. The CDR3 is made up of 14 amino acids. The CDR3, as DNA: TGTGCCAACACCCCAACGGGTGGCACAGGGGAGCTGTTTTTT. Amino acid sequence: CANTPTGGTGELFF.

This chain uses TRBV10-1 with TRBJ2-3; D remains unclear. This CDR3 comprises 15 residues. V was pared by 5 bases and J by 2 bases, with 14 bases between. CDR1 is WNHNN, CDR2 SYGVQD, per germline (reference sequence). The CDR3 is CASSREDSPTDTQYF. The CDR3 DNA reads TGCGCCAGCAGTAGAGAGGATAGCCCCACAGATACGCAGTATTTT.

Comment on this clonotype: One end of the junction fails to match germline, which may point to a read error. The J gene is TRBJ2-6, the V gene TRBV29-1; the D gene is possibly TRBD1 (6 bases). Per germline, CDR1 SQVTM and CDR2 ANQGSEA. CDR3 size: 17 residues. The CDR3 nucleotides are TGCAGCGTGAACACCGAGACAGGAGTCTCTGGGGCCAACGTCCTGATTTTC. It codes for CSVNTETGVSGANVLIF. The full variable domain, in which reference TRBV29-1 and TRBJ2-6 provide the parts outside the CDR3, is SAVISQKPSRDICQRGTSLTIQCQVDSQVTMMFWYRQQPGQSLTLIATANQGSEATYESGFVIDKFPISRPNLTFSTLTVSNMSPEDSSIYLCSVNTETGVSGANVLIFGAGSRLTVL.

The chain carries TRBV2 and TRBJ1-5; perhaps TRBD1 as D (5 bases). Looked up from germline, CDR1 is SNHLY and CDR2 is FYNNEI. CDR3 length: 13 amino acids. The germline V and J ends were trimmed by 6 bases and 8 bases, with 14 bases remaining between them. The CDR3 DNA reads as TGTGCCAGCAGAGCGACAGTTGGGGAGCCCCAGCATTTT. Translating gives CASRATVGEPQHF.

The chain carries TRBV12-3 or TRBV12-4 and TRBJ2-1; 10 nucleotides align to TRBD2. Unmatched junction bases numbered 22, after V lost 1 base and J lost 16 bases. CDR3 size: 18 residues. In nucleotides, the CDR3 is TGTGCCAGCAGTTTAGAGGCAGGGCCGGGACTAGCGTACAATGGGCATTTCTTC. It yields the protein CASSLEAGPGLAYNGHFF.

The chain uses TRBV29-1 and TRBJ2-3; TRBD2 matches 7 bases. Germline CDR1 reads SQVTM; CDR2 reads ANQGSEA. J lost 1 base, V lost 3 bases, and 7 bases had no gene match. This CDR3 has 15 residues. The CDR3 protein is CSVDMRETGTDTQYF. The CDR3 nucleotides read TGCAGCGTTGACATGCGGGAGACCGGCACAGATACGCAGTATTTT.

With regard to this clonotype: Compared with germline, one end of the junction differs, possibly owing to a read error. This chain joins TRBV5-1 and TRBJ1-1; D might be TRBD1 (5 bases). Germline V gene sequence: CDR1 SGHRS, CDR2 YFSETQ. The CDR3 has 14 residues. The CDR3 sequence is CASSMAPGNTEAFF. The CDR3 DNA reads TGCGCCAGCAGCATGGCACCAGGGAACACTGAAGCGTTCTTT. Drawing the rest from reference TRBV5-1 and TRBJ1-1, the complete variable domain is KAGVTQTPRYLIKTRGQQVTLSCSPISGHRSVSWYQQTPGQGLQFLFEYFSETQRNKGNFPGRFSGRQFSNSRSEMNVSTLELGDSALYLCASSMAPGNTEAFFGQGTRLTVV.

In DNA form, the CDR3 reads TGCAGCGTCAAACAGGGGGACGACACTGAGCCTTTCTTT. It translates to CSVKQGDDTEPFF. The chain has TRBV29-1 and TRBJ1-1; TRBD1 matches at 8 bases. The V gene's germline CDR1 is SQVTM and CDR2 ANQGSEA. The CDR3 covers 13 residues. V shed 6 bases and J 12 bases; nucleotides not matched to a gene: 15.

At least ten counts were recorded for this clonotype. The rearrangement links TRBV28 to TRBJ1-2; D is ambiguous. The germline CDR1 and CDR2 sequences are MDHEN and SYDVKM. V shed 3 bases and J shed 0 bases, with 11 bases lying between them. The CDR3 totals 15 residues. In nucleotides, the CDR3 is TGTGCCAGCAGTTTGGGTCTACTTTCTAACTATGGCTACACCTTC. It yields the protein CASSLGLLSNYGYTF.

As to this clonotype: This likely comes from a read error, as the CDR3 has no conserved phenylalanine or tryptophan at its end. This rearrangement joins TRBV29-1 to TRBJ2-1; 9 positions agree with TRBD2. Germline lookup yields CDR1 SQVTM and CDR2 ANQGSEA. J lost 2 bases, V lost 3 bases, and 11 bases had no gene match. The CDR3 is 17 residues long. CDR3 in DNA: TGCAGCGTTGATTGGCTAGCGGGATCAACCACCTACAATGAGCAGTTCATC. Its translation: CSVDWLAGSTTYNEQFI.

With regard to this clonotype: A much larger clone lies a single base off, so this may be a read error. The CDR3 sequence: CASRGDIPNQPQHF. For the CDR3, the DNA is TGTGCCAGCAGGGGGGACATTCCCAATCAGCCCCAGCATTTT. This rearrangement joins TRBV28 to TRBJ1-5, with D perhaps TRBD1 (6 bases). The CDR3 length is 14 residues. V dropped 6 bases and J dropped 3 bases, with 12 bases sitting between them. Germline V lookup: CDR1 MDHEN, CDR2 SYDVKM.

This clonotype was observed once. The V and J genes are TRBV5-1 and TRBJ1-2, with no clear D. This CDR3 is 12 amino acids long. Germline V gene data show CDR1 as SGHRS and CDR2 as YFSETQ. Between the trimmed V and J ends, which lost 2 bases and 10 bases, there was a span of 12 bases. The CDR3 reads CASSFVGDDYTF. In nucleotides, the CDR3 is TGCGCCAGCAGCTTCGTGGGCGATGACTACACCTTC.

This clonotype came up many times. The chain uses TRBV4-2 and TRBJ1-1, with a possible D match to TRBD1 (6 bases). In germline, CDR1 is LGHNA, CDR2 YNFKEQ. Trimming removed 4 bases from V and 5 bases from J, with 14 bases in between. The CDR3 consists of 14 residues. Here the CDR3 reads CASSLRGRGTEAFF. CDR3 bases: TGTGCCAGCAGCCTAAGGGGGAGGGGGACTGAAGCTTTCTTT.

The J gene is TRBJ1-1, the V gene TRBV6-1, with TRBD1 matching over 8 bases. This CDR3 is 12 amino acids long. CDR1 is MNHNS and CDR2 is SASEGT in the germline V gene. The CDR3 loop reads CAISADRAEAFF. Written as DNA, the CDR3 is TGTGCTATCAGCGCGGACAGGGCTGAAGCTTTCTTT.

Comments on this clonotype: This is likely a read error, given that the CDR3 carries no conserved phenylalanine or tryptophan at its end. This chain connects TRBV11-3 to TRBJ2-3; D unresolved. Germline V gives CDR1 SGHNT, CDR2 YENEEA. The CDR3 is 11 residues long. DNA for the CDR3: TGTGCCAGCAGTTACACAGATATGCAGTATTTA. Translated, it gives CASSYTDMQYL.

Concerning this clonotype: The CDR3 does not close with the conserved phenylalanine or tryptophan, likely indicating a read error. J is TRBJ2-3 and V is TRBV4-1, with D hard to call. Looked up from germline, CDR1 is MGHRA and CDR2 is YSYEKL. This CDR3 is 14 amino acids long. Trimming stripped 7 bases from V and 0 bases from J, with 11 bases between. The CDR3 spells CASNQEPSTDTQYY. Written as DNA, the CDR3 is TGCGCCAGCAACCAGGAACCCAGCACAGATACGCAGTATTAT.

As concerns this clonotype: One end of the junction fails to match germline, which may point to a read error. The CDR3 DNA follows: TGTGTCAGCAGCGTGACTAGCGGGAGCAAGACAGATACGCAGTATTTT. This sequence encodes CVSSVTSGSKTDTQYF. The chain couples TRBV5-6 to TRBJ2-3; 12 positions match TRBD2. This CDR3 contains 16 residues. The germline V gene encodes CDR1 SGHDT and CDR2 YYEEEE. The full variable domain, rest sourced from reference TRBV5-6 and TRBJ2-3, is DAGVTQSPTHLIKTRGQQVTLRCSPKSGHDTVSWYQQALGQGPQFIFQYYEEEERQRGNFPDRFSGHQFPNYSSELNVNALLLGDSALYLCVSSVTSGSKTDTQYFGPGTRLTVL.

V usage is TRBV9 and J usage is TRBJ2-2; 7 bases match TRBD2. The CDR3 has 16 residues. The junction had 8 bases not matched to a gene; V was cut back by 2 bases and J by 4 bases. Germline-derived CDR1 and CDR2 are SGDLS and YYNGEE. Written as DNA, the CDR3 is TGTGCCAGCAGCGTTGGGGGAGGGTTGGCCACCGGGGAGCTGTTTTTT. Translating it yields CASSVGGGLATGELFF.

With regard to this clonotype: This CDR3 fails to terminate in the conserved phenylalanine or tryptophan, so it likely reflects a read error. V gene TRBV6-6 combines with J gene TRBJ2-2; TRBD2 might be the D (5 bases). Germline V lookup: CDR1 MNHNY, CDR2 SVGAGI (reference sequence). The CDR3 totals 13 residues. CDR3 region: CAARGSNTGELFS. CDR3 DNA: TGTGCAGCCCGGGGTTCCAACACTGGGGAGCTGTTTTCT.

A few counts support this clonotype. The V gene is TRBV9, the J gene TRBJ2-2; D unresolved. The germline V gene encodes CDR1 SGDLS and CDR2 YYNGEE. Trimming cost V 0 bases and J 6 bases, with 6 bases left between them. The CDR3 runs 13 residues. DNA for the CDR3: TGTGCCAGCAGCGTAGGGGTATCCGGGGAGCTGTTTTTT. Translated: CASSVGVSGELFF.

As concerns this clonotype: This could be a read error, since a much larger clone is one nucleotide away. J is TRBJ2-1 and V is TRBV6-1; 8 positions match TRBD2. The junction had 19 bases not matched to a gene; V was cut back by 6 bases and J by 12 bases. CDR3 size: 16 residues. Germline CDR1 and CDR2: MNHNS and SASEGT. The CDR3 here is CASRFHPDSGKIVQFF. As DNA, the CDR3 is TGTGCCAGCAGATTCCACCCTGATAGCGGGAAAATAGTGCAGTTCTTC.

This clonotype was observed once. Being one base from a much bigger clone, this may be a read error. This sequence joins TRBV5-1 and TRBJ2-3, with D possibly TRBD2 on 6 matching bases. V lost 4 bases and J lost 5, with 20 bases in between. CDR1 SGHRS and CDR2 YFSETQ come from the germline V gene. The CDR3 is 16 amino acids. The CDR3 loop is CASSEGLTRAVDTQYF. For the CDR3, the DNA is TGCGCCAGCAGCGAGGGCTTGACTAGGGCAGTAGATACGCAGTATTTT.

With respect to this clonotype: The junction and the germline gene differ at one end; a read error may be behind it. The rearrangement uses TRBV2 and TRBJ1-4; D might be TRBD1 (5 bases). Germline V gene lookup returns CDR1 SNHLY and CDR2 FYNNEI. The CDR3 covers 14 residues. CDR3 in DNA: TGTGTCAGCAGCGAGACAGCAGCTAATGAAAAACTGTTTTTT. Translation gives CVSSETAANEKLFF.